This TCR beta chain was obtained from a study of Ad26.COV2.S vaccination and SARS-CoV-2 variants. Note on this clone: No antigen is known for it.

Notes on the study in general: Non-spike TCR breadth showed similarity between vaccine and placebo recipients. Greater spike-specific TCR breadth was seen in vaccine recipients than in placebo recipients.

CDR1 and CDR2 (germline): MNHEY, SMNVEV (reference sequence). V was shortened by 5 bases and J by 3 bases, with 11 bases between the two germline ends. This CDR3 contains 13 residues. Using immunoSEQ multiplex PCR, the repertoire was profiled, and TCRdb retains in-frame clones only, with some absent. The sample lists about 330,000 clones; roughly nine tenths were seen once. Indicated treatment: around 19 received Ad26.COV2.S at low or high dose, single or two shots; five or six received placebo; per-sample allocation not given. Sampling happened 63 days after the first vaccine or placebo injection. Built on an Ad26 vector, the vaccine expressed Wuhan-strain SARS-CoV-2 spike.

The source material was peripheral blood, sampled in a trial of Ad26.COV2.S vaccine versus placebo. The receptor's source is a person between 18 and 65 years old who received the Ad26.COV2.S COVID-19 vaccine or a placebo. The chain has TRBV27 and TRBJ2-7; unclear D gene. The CDR3 nucleotides are TGTGCCAGCAGTGCCCAGACACGCTACGAGCAGTACTTC. Protein product: CASSAQTRYEQYF.